This T cell receptor (beta chain) was sequenced during a study of cytomegalovirus exposure and HLA in healthy donors. Study as a whole: Of around 410 genotyped donors, about 81% grouped in the Caucasian-associated ancestry cluster.

The PCR contained 60 Vbeta and 13 Jbeta primers. In the original workflow: An analysis performed later counted about 80 million unique TCR beta chains (approximately 12 million of them shared). Generated by immunoSEQ multiplex PCR, the TCRdb table keeps only in-frame clones and is missing some. V and J calls and clone size come straight from that table; D and trimming were deduced from the DNA. The sample yields about 140,000 clones, approximately 82% seen once. As for the donors, each was a healthy bone marrow donor. The sequence derives from a man aged 35-49 years in good health and CMV-seronegative. The sequenced sample was PBMCs.

CDR3 nucleotides: TGTGCCAGCAGTTACTCCCGGGGGGGGCCCCAGCATTTT. Amino acid sequence: CASSYSRGGPQHF. The gene calls are TRBV6-5 and TRBJ1-5; possible D gene TRBD1, 5 bases. The germline gives CDR1 MNHEY, CDR2 SVGAGI. V was clipped by 0 bases and J by 9 bases, with 9 bases between them. The CDR3 length is 13 residues.